The 5 T cell receptor beta chains presented below share a single source sample, sequenced in a study of human T cells and chemical hapten exposure (dated by TCRdb to the early 2020s). This specimen's time point label, per the study, means: pre-sensitization, week 0. What this sample's treatment or condition label stands for: therapeutic diphenylcyclopropenone sensitization with weekly scalp DPC. The library was obtained by RACE. This sample was sequenced with a NextSeq 500. TCRdb passed the public sequencing reads through fastp at Q25 and MiXCR, retaining productive beta sequences. Rows are unified per CDR3 protein, each entry keeping the most common DNA and genes. Across this sample there are approximately 320,000 distinct CDR3 sequences, with approximately 5.8% seen only once. About 8.2% of the sample is in the top ten clones. The sequencing here drew on whole blood, taken in connection with sensitization to the hapten diphenylcyclopropenone (DPC). Every receptor here comes from a woman between 18 and 29 years old with alopecia areata. Some clones in this sample may be carry-over from other donors' samples.

This clonotype was recorded a few times. The V call is TRBV28, the J call TRBJ1-2; 8 bases are shared with TRBD1. The germline V gene encodes CDR1 MDHEN and CDR2 SYDVKM. Losses at the gene ends were 5 bases for V and 4 bases for J; bases not matched to a gene: 15. The CDR3 totals 17 residues. Here the CDR3 DNA reads TGTGCCAGCAGTAAGGGTGGGGACGCAGGGGGCATCTATGGCTACACCTTC. Its protein is CASSKGGDAGGIYGYTF.

At least ten counts were recorded for this clonotype. CDR3 coding DNA: TGCGCCAGCAGCCCCGGACAGTTTACCTCCTACGAGCAGTACTTC. Amino acid sequence: CASSPGQFTSYEQYF. V gene TRBV5-1 combines with J gene TRBJ2-7; perhaps TRBD1 as D (6 bases). The CDR3 is 15 residues long. Germline V gene sequence: CDR1 SGHRS, CDR2 YFSETQ. The germline V and J ends were trimmed by 4 bases and 0 bases, with 14 bases remaining between them.

This clonotype came up many times. The J gene is TRBJ2-3, the V gene TRBV27, with D perhaps TRBD1 (6 bases). Germline assignment: CDR1 MNHEY and CDR2 SMNVEV (reference sequence). This CDR3 is 15 amino acids long. V lost 2 bases to trimming and J lost 5 bases, with 14 bases between them. The CDR3 here is CASSLIWGRGDTQYF. The DNA for the CDR3 is TGTGCCAGCAGTTTAATTTGGGGGCGCGGAGATACGCAGTATTTT.

This clonotype was seen a handful of times. The CDR3 nucleotides are TGCGCCAGCAGTGGGGACGGCTACGAGCAGTACTTC. It specifies CASSGDGYEQYF. This chain uses TRBV10-2 with TRBJ2-7; tentatively, D is TRBD1 or TRBD2 (5 bases each). CDR1 WSHSY and CDR2 SAAADI come from the germline V gene. V lost 4 bases to trimming and J lost 3 bases, with 7 bases between them. The CDR3 has 12 residues.

This clonotype was seen at least ten times. The rearrangement uses TRBV3-1 and TRBJ1-2, with D unclear. The germline gives CDR1 LGHDT, CDR2 YNNKEL (reference sequence). Between the trimmed V and J ends, which lost 0 bases and 7 bases, there was a span of 6 bases. CDR3 length equals 12 residues. CDR3 amino acids: CASSQEKSGYTF. The CDR3 DNA sequence: TGTGCCAGCAGCCAAGAGAAGTCTGGCTACACCTTC.